The 7 T cell receptor beta chains reported below all come from one sample, sequenced in a study of T-cell reconstitution after alpha-beta-depleted transplantation in children. Preparing the TCRbeta library involved the use of unique molecular identifiers. TCRdb used MiXCR to reprocess the PCR reads, holding one entry per CDR3 protein. The sample holds approximately 240,000 distinct CDR3 sequences, approximately 10% seen once. The sequences come from PBMCs, collected before TCRalphabeta/CD19-depleted stem cell transplant. These receptors originate from a child less than two years old with acute myeloid leukemia, due to receive a stem cell transplant.

This clonotype has ten or more counts. The genes are TRBV20-1 and TRBJ2-3; D uncertain. Trimming stripped 0 bases from V and 6 bases from J, with 4 bases between. The V gene's germline CDR1 is DFQATT and CDR2 SNEGSKA (reference sequence). The length of the CDR3 is 11 residues. The chain's CDR3 is CSARDLDTQYF. CDR3 bases: TGCAGTGCTAGAGATCTCGATACGCAGTATTTT.

This clonotype was recorded at least ten times. The chain couples TRBV12-3 or TRBV12-4 to TRBJ1-1; 11 positions match TRBD1. CDR3 length equals 13 residues. V shed 11 bases, J shed 4 bases, and the junction held 6 bases outside the gene matches. The CDR3 coding sequence is TGTGCCGGACAGGGGGCTCCGGGCACTGAAGCTTTCTTT. Its protein product is CAGQGAPGTEAFF.

This clonotype was observed many times. The rearrangement uses TRBV20-1 and TRBJ2-3; the D is unclear. The V end was cut by 5 bases, the J end by 0 bases, with 6 bases between. CDR3 size: 12 residues. Germline assignment: CDR1 DFQATT and CDR2 SNEGSKA (reference sequence). The CDR3 is CSAPESTDTQYF. DNA for the CDR3: TGCAGTGCTCCAGAGAGCACAGATACGCAGTATTTT.

This clonotype was counted many times. The V gene is TRBV9, the J gene TRBJ2-3; weak D call: TRBD2 (6 bases). This CDR3 is built from 14 residues. Germline V gene sequence: CDR1 SGDLS, CDR2 YYNGEE. Trimming cost V 0 bases and J 4 bases, with 9 bases left between them. CDR3 amino acids: CASSVVGGPDTQYF. The CDR3 nucleotides are TGTGCCAGCAGCGTAGTCGGGGGACCAGATACGCAGTATTTT.

This clonotype was seen many times. The chain recombines TRBV11-3 with TRBJ2-3; D possibly corresponds to TRBD2 (6 bases). The CDR3 spans 13 residues. CDR1 and CDR2 (germline): SGHNT, YENEEA. V lost 0 bases, J lost 7 bases, and 8 bases lay in between. The CDR3 protein is CASSLEEGYTQYF. Written as DNA, the CDR3 is TGTGCCAGCAGCTTAGAGGAGGGCTATACGCAGTATTTT.

The rearrangement joins TRBV10-3 to TRBJ2-1; D unclear. The CDR3 has 14 residues. The germline V gene has CDR1 ENHRY and CDR2 SYGVKD. Trimming took off 0 bases at V and 6 bases at J, with 9 bases between the two ends. DNA of the CDR3: TGTGCCATCAGTGAGTCCCGGGTTCGCAATGAGCAGTTCTTC. It yields the protein CAISESRVRNEQFF.

This clonotype was seen ten or more times. The V and J genes are TRBV20-1 and TRBJ2-5, with a possible D match to TRBD2 (6 bases). CDR3 length equals 12 residues. Between the trimmed V and J ends, which lost 3 bases and 3 bases, there was a span of 8 bases. CDR1 is DFQATT and CDR2 is SNEGSKA in the germline V gene (reference sequence). The CDR3 region has the DNA TGCAGTGCTAGTCCGGGGGAAGAGACCCAGTACTTC. It specifies CSASPGEETQYF.